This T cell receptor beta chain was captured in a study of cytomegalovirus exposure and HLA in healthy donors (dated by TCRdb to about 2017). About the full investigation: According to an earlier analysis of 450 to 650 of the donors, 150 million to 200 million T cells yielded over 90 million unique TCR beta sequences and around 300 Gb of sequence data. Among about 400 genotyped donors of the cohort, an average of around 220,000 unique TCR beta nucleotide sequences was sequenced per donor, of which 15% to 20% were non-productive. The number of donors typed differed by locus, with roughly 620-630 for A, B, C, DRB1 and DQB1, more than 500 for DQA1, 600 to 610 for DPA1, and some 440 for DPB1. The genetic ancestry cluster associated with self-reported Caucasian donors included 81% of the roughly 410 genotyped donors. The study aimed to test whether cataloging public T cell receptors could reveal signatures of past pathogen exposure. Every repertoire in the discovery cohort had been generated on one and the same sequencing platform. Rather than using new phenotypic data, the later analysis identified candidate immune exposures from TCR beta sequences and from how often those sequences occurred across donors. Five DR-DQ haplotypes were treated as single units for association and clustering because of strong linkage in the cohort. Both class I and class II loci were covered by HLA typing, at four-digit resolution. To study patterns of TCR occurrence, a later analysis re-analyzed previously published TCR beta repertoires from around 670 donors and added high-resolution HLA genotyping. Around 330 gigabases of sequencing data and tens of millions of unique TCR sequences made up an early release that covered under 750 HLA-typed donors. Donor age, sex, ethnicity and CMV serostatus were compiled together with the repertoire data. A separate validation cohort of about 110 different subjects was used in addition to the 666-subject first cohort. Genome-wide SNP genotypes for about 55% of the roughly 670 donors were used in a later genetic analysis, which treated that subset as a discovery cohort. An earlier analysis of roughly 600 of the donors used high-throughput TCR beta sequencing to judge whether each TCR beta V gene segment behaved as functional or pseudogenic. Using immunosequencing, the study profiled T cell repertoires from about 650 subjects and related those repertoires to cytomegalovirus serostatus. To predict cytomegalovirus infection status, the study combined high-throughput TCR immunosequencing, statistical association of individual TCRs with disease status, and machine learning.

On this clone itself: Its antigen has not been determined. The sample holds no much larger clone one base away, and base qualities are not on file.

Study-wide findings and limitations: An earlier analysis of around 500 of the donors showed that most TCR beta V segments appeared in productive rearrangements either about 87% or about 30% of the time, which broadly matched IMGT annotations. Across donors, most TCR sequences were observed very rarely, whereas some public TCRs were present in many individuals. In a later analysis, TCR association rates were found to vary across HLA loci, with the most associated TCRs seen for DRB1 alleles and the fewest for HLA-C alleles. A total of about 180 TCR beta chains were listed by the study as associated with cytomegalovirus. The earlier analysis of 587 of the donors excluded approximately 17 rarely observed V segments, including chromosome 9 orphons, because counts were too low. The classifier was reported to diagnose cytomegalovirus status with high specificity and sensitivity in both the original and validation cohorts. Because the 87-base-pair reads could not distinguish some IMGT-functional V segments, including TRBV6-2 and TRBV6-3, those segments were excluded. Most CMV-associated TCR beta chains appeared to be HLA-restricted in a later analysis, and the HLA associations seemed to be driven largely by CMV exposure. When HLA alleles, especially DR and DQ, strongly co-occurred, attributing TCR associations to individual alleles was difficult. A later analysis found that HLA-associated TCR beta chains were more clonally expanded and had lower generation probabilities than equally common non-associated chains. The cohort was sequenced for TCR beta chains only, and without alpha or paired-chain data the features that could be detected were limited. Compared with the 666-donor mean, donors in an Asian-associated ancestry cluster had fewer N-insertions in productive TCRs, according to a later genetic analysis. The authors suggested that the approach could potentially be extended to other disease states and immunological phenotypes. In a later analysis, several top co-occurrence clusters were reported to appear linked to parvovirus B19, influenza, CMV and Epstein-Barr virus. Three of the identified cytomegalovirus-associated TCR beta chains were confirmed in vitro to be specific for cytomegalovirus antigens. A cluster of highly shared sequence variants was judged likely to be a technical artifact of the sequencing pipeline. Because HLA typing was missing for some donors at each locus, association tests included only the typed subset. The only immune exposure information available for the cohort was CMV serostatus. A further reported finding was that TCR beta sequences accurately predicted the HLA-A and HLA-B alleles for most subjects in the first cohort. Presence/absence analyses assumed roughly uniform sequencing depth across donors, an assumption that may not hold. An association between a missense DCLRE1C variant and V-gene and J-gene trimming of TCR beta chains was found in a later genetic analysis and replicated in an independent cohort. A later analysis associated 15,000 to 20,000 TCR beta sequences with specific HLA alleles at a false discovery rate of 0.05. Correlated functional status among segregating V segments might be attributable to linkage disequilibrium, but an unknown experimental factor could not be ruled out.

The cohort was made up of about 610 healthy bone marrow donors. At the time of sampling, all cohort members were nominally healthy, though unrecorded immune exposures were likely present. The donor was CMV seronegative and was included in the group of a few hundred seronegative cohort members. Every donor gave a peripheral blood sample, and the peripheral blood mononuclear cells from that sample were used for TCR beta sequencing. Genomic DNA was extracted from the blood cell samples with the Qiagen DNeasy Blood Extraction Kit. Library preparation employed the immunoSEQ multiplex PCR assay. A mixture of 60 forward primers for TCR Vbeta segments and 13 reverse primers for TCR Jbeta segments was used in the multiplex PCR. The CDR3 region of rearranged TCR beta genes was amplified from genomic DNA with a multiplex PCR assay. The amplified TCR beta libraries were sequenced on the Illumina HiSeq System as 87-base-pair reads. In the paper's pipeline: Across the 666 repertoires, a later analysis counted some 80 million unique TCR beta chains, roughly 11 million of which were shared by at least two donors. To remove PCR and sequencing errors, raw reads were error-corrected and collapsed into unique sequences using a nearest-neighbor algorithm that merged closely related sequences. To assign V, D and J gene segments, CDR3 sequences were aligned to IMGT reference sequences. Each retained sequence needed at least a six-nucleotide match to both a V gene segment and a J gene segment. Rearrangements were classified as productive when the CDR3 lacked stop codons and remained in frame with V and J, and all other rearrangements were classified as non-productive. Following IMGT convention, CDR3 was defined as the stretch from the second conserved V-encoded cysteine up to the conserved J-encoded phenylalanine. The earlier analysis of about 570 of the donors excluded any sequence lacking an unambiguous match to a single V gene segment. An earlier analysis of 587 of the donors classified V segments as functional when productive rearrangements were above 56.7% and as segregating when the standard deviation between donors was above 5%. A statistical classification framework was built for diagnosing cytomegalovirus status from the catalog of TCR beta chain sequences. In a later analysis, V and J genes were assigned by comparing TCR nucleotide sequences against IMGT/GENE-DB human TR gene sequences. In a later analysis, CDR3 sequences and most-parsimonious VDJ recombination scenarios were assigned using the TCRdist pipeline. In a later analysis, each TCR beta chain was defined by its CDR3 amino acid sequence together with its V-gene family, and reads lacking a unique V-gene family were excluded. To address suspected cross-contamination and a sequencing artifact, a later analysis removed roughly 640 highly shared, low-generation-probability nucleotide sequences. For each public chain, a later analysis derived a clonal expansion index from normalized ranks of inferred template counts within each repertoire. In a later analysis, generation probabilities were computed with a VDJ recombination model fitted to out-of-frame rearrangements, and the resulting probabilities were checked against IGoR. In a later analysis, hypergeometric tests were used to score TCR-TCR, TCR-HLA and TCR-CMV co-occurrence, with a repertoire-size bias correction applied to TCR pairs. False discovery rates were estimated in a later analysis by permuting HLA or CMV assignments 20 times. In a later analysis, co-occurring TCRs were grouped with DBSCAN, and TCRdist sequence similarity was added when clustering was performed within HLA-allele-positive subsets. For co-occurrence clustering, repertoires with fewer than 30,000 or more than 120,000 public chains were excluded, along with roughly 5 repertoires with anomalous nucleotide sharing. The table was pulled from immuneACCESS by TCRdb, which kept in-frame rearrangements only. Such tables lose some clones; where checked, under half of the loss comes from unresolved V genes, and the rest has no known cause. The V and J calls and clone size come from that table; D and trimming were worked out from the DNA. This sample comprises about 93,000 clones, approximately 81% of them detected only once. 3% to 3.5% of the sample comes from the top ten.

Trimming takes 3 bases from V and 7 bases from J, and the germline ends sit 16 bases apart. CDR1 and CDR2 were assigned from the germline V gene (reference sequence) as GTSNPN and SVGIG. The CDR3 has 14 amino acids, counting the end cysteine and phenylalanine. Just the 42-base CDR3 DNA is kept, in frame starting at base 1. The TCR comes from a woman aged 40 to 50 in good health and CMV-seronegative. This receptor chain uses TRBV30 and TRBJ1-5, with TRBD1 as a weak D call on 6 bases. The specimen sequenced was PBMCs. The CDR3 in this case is CAWSQGGGEQPQHF. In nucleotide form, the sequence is TGTGCCTGGAGCCAAGGGGGGGGCGAGCAGCCCCAGCATTTT.